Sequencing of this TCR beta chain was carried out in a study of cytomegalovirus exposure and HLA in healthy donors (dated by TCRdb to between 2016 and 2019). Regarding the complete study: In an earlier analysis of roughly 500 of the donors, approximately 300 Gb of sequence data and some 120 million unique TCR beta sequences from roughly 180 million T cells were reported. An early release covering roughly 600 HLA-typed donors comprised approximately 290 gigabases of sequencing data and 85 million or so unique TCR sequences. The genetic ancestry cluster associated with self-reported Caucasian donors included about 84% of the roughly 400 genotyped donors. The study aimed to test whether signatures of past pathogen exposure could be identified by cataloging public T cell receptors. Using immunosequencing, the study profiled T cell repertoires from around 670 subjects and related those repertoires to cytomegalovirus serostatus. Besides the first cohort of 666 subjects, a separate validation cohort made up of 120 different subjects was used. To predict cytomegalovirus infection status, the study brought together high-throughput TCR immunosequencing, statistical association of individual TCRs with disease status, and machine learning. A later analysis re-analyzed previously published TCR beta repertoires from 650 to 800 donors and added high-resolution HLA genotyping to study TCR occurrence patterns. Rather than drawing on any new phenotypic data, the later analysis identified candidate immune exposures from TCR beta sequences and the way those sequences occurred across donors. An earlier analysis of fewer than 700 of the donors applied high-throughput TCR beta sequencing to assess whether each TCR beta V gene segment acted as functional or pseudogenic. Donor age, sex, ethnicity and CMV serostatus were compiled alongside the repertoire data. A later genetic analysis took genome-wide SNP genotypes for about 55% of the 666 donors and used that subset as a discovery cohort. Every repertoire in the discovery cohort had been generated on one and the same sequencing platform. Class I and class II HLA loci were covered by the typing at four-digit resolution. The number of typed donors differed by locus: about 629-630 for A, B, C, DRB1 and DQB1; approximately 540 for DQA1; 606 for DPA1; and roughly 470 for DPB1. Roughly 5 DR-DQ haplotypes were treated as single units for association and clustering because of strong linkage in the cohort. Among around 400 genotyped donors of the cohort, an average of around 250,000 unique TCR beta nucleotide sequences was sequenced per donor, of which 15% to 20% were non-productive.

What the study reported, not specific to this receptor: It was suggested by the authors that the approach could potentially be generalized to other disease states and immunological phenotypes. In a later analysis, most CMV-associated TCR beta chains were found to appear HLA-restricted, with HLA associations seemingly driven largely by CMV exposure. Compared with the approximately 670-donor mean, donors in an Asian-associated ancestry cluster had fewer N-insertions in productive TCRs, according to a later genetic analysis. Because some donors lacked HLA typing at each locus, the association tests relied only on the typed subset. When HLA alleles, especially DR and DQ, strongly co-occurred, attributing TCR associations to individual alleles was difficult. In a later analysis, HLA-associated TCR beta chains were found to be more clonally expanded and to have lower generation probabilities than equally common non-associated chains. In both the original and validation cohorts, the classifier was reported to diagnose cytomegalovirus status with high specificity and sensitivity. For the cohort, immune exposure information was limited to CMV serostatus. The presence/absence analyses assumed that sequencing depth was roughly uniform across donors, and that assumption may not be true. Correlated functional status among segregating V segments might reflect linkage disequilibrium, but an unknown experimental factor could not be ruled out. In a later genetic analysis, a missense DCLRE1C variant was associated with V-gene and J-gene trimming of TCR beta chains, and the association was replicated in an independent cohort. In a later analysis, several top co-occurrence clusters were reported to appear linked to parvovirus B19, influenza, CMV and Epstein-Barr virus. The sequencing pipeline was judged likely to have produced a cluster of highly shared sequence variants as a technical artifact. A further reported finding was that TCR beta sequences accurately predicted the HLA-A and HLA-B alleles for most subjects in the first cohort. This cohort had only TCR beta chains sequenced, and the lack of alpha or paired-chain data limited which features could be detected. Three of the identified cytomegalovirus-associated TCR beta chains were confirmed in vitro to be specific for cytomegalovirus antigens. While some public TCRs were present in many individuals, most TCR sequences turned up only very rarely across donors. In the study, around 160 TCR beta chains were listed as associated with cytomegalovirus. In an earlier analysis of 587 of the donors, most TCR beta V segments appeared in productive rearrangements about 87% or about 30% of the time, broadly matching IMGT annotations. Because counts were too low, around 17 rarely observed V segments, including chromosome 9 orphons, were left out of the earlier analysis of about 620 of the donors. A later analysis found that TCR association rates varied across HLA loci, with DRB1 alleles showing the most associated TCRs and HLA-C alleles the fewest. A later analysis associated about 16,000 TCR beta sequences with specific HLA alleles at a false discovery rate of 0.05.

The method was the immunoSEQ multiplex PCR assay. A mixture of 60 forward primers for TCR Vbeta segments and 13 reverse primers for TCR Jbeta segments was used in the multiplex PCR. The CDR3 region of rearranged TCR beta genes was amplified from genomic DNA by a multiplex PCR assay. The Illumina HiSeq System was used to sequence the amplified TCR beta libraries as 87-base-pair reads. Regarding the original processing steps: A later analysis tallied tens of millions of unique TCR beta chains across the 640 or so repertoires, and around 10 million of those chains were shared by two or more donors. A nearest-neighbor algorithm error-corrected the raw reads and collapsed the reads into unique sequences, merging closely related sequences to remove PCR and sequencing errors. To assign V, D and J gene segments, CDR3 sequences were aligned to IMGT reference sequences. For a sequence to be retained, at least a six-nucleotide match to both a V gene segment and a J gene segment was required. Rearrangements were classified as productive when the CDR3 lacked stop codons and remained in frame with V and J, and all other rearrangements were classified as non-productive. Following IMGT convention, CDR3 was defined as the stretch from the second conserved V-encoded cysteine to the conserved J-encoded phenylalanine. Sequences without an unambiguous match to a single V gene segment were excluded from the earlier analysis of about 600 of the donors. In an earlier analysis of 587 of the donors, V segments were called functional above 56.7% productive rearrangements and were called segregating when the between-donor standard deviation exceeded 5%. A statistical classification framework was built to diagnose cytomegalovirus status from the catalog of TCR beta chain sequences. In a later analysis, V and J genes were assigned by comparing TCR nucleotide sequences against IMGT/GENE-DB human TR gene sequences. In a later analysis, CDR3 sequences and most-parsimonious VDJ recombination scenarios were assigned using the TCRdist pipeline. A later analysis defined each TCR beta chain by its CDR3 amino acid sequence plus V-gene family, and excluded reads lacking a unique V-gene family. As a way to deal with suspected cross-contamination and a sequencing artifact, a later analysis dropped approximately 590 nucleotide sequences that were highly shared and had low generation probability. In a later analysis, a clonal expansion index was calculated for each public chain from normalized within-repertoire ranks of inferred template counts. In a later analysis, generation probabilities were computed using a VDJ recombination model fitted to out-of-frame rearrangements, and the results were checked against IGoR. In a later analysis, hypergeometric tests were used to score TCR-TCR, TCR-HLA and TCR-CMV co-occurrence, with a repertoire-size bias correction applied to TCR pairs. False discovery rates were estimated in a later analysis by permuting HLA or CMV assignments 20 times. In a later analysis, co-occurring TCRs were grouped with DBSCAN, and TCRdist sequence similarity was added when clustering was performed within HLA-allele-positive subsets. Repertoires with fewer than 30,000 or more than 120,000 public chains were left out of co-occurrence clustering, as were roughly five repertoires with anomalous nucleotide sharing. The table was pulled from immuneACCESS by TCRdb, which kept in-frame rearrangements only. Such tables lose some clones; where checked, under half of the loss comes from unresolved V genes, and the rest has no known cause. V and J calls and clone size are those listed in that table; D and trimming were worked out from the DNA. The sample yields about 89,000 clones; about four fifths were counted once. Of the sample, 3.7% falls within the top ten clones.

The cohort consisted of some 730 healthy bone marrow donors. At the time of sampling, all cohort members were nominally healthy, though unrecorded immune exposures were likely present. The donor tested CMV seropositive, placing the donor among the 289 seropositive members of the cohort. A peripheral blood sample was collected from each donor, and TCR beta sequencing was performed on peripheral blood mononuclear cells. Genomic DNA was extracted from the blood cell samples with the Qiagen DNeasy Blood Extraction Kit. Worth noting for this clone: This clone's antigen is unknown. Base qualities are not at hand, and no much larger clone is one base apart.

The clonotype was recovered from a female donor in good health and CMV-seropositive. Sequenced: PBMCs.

CDR3 loop: CASSLGLAGTSSYNEQFF. The DNA sequence follows: TGCGCCAGCAGCTTGGGCCTAGCGGGGACGAGCTCCTACAATGAGCAGTTCTTC. The rearranged segments are TRBV5-1 and TRBJ2-1, and TRBD2 aligns with 9 junction nucleotides. The CDR3 sequence holds 18 residues, the cysteine and phenylalanine included. Only the CDR3 DNA is retained, 54 bases long and in frame from the first base. The germline V gene encodes CDR1 SGHRS and CDR2 YFSETQ. V has 0 bases trimmed and J has 0 bases trimmed; junction bases matching no gene number 7.